Following are 21 T cell receptor beta chains from one sample sequenced in a study of T cell repertoires in cytomegalovirus infection. TCRdb called the reads again in MiXCR, with one record for every CDR3 protein. Of 900,000 to 950,000 distinct CDR3 sequences detected, 31% appear once; the ten largest clones hold more than 12%. These receptors are not linked to any known antigen. The sequences come from cultured CD8+ T cells from PBMCs, collected from culture after CMV antigen stimulation. The receptors derive from a human donor in good health (CMV status not recorded). Some clones in this sample may be carry-over from other donors' samples.

The rearrangement links TRBV13 to TRBJ2-2; D tentatively reads TRBD1 or TRBD2 (5 bases each). From germline, CDR1 is PRHDT and CDR2 FYEKMQ (reference sequence). CDR3 size: 15 residues. With 6 bases removed from V and 6 bases from J, the gap between germline ends came to 17 bases. The CDR3 loop reads CASRGEPDGSGELFF. Written as DNA, the CDR3 is TGTGCCAGCAGGGGGGAACCGGACGGGTCCGGGGAGCTGTTTTTT.

V gene TRBV20-1 combines with J gene TRBJ2-3, with 9 nucleotides matching TRBD1. The CDR3 is 18 residues long. The V gene's germline CDR1 is DFQATT and CDR2 SNEGSKA (reference sequence). Trimming at V came to 4 bases and at J to 2 bases, leaving 16 bases not matched to a gene. The CDR3 nucleotides read TGCAGTGCTACTAGCTCCTACGCAAACAGGGGGCCCACAGATACGCAGTATTTT. Encoded protein: CSATSSYANRGPTDTQYF.

V usage is TRBV12-3 or TRBV12-4 and J usage is TRBJ2-5; D unclear. The CDR3 covers 13 residues. V was cut by 7 bases and J by 1 base, with 10 bases left in between. In DNA form, the CDR3 reads TGTGCCAGCACCCCAAATTGCCAAGAGACCCAGTACTTC. As protein: CASTPNCQETQYF.

This clonotype was counted between two and nine times. The chain is built from TRBV7-2 and TRBJ1-1, with D hard to call. The V end lost 2 bases, the J end lost 5 bases, and 12 bases lay between the germline ends. This CDR3 spans 14 amino acids. CDR1 SGHTA and CDR2 FQGNSA come from the germline V gene. DNA for the CDR3: TGTGCCAGCAGCTTAATCGGGCTAGGGACTGAAGCTTTCTTT. Its translation: CASSLIGLGTEAFF.

This clonotype was detected ten times or more. The chain carries TRBV27 and TRBJ1-2, with D maybe TRBD1 (5 bases). V dropped 3 bases and J dropped 4 bases, with 12 bases sitting between them. CDR3 length: 14 amino acids. CDR1 is MNHEY, CDR2 SMNVEV, per germline (reference sequence). The CDR3 DNA is TGTGCCAGCAGTTTGAGGGGCGGACCCTATGGCTACACCTTC. Translated: CASSLRGGPYGYTF.

Only a few counts were recorded for this clonotype. The chain uses TRBV24-1 and TRBJ1-1; TRBD1 is a possible D gene (5 bases). CDR1 is KGHDR, CDR2 SFDVKD, per germline. This CDR3 is built from 13 residues. V lost 7 bases, J lost 5 bases, and 13 bases lay in between. The chain's CDR3 is CATRPRGETEAFF. The CDR3 region has the DNA TGTGCCACCAGGCCGAGAGGGGAGACTGAAGCTTTCTTT.

The chain carries TRBV28 and TRBJ2-7, with D possibly TRBD1 on 5 matching bases. Trimming took off 7 bases at V and 4 bases at J, with 17 bases between the two ends. The CDR3 length is 14 residues. Germline assignment: CDR1 MDHEN and CDR2 SYDVKM. This chain's CDR3 is CASTPRAGVYEQYV. The CDR3 DNA reads TGTGCCAGCACCCCCAGGGCAGGAGTGTACGAGCAGTACGTC.

Of note for this clonotype: At one end, the junction sequence differs from germline, possibly due to a read error. The V and J genes are TRBV5-5 and TRBJ2-3, with TRBD1 as a possible D gene (7 bases). Germline CDR1 is SGHKS and CDR2 is YYEKEE (reference sequence). CDR3 length equals 16 residues. The chain's CDR3 is CANSLQGGSYTDTQYF. The CDR3 DNA is TGTGCCAACAGCCTTCAGGGGGGCTCTTACACAGATACGCAGTATTTT.

This chain joins TRBV28 and TRBJ2-2, with a weak D call TRBD1 (5 bases). The CDR3 consists of 15 residues. Germline CDR1 is MDHEN and CDR2 is SYDVKM. The ends were cut back, 3 bases at V and 3 bases at J, with 11 bases in the middle. The CDR3 coding sequence is TGTGCCAGCAGTTTGTTGTCAGGGCACACCGGGGAGCTGTTTTTT. Translated: CASSLLSGHTGELFF.

V gene TRBV6-6 combines with J gene TRBJ2-7; TRBD2 agrees at 8 bases. This CDR3 has 14 residues. Germline-derived CDR1 and CDR2 are MNHNY and SVGAGI (reference sequence). J was trimmed by 7 bases and V by 3 bases; bases with no gene match: 8. CDR3: CASSYPGGPEEQYV. CDR3 DNA sequence: TGTGCCAGCAGTTATCCGGGGGGGCCGGAGGAGCAGTACGTC.

This clonotype was counted between two and nine times. The chain carries TRBV24-1 and TRBJ2-5; possible D gene TRBD1, 6 bases. This CDR3 contains 14 residues. Germline loops: CDR1 KGHDR, CDR2 SFDVKD. Trimming removed 5 bases at V and 4 bases at J, with 13 bases between. The CDR3 sequence is CATSGAGTSETQYF. CDR3 bases: TGTGCCACCAGTGGAGCAGGGACATCAGAGACCCAGTACTTC.

V usage is TRBV6-2 or TRBV6-3 and J usage is TRBJ2-7, with TRBD1 matching 8 bases. CDR1 is MNHEY and CDR2 is SVGEGT in the germline V gene. Germline trimming cut 5 bases from V and 4 bases from J; bases unmatched to any gene: 7. This CDR3 spans 14 amino acids. The CDR3 DNA sequence: TGTGCCAGCAGTGCGTCGGACAGGGAATACGAGCAGTACGTC. It encodes CASSASDREYEQYV.

V gene TRBV4-1 combines with J gene TRBJ1-1; a possible D gene is TRBD1 (5 bases). From germline, CDR1 is MGHRA and CDR2 YSYEKL. The CDR3 consists of 17 residues. V lost 4 bases to trimming and J lost 0 bases, with 18 bases between them. The CDR3 nucleotides are TGCGCCAGCAGCCCCCGACAGTTATCACCTATGAACACTGAAGCTTTCTTT. Translating it yields CASSPRQLSPMNTEAFF.

The rearrangement joins TRBV28 to TRBJ2-7, with TRBD1 matching over 8 bases. J was trimmed by 2 bases and V by 6 bases; bases with no gene match: 3. The CDR3 consists of 13 residues. Germline assignment: CDR1 MDHEN and CDR2 SYDVKM. For the CDR3, the DNA is TGTGCCAGCAGCGACAGGGGAGCCTACGAGCAGTACGTC. It translates to CASSDRGAYEQYV.

This clonotype has a handful of counts. The rearrangement uses TRBV7-9 and TRBJ2-7; TRBD1 agrees at 11 bases. The CDR3 has 15 residues. Per the germline V gene, CDR1 is SEHNR and CDR2 is FQNEAQ (reference sequence). Unmatched junction bases numbered 5, after V lost 6 bases and J lost 1 base. DNA for the CDR3: TGTGCCAGCAGAGCCGGGACAGGGGGATCCTACGAGCAGTACTTC. This sequence encodes CASRAGTGGSYEQYF.

This clonotype has just a few counts. J is TRBJ2-1 and V is TRBV11-3; D may correspond to TRBD1 or TRBD2 (5 bases each). The germline V gene encodes CDR1 SGHNT and CDR2 YENEEA. The CDR3 contains 15 residues. V lost 3 bases, J lost 9 bases, and 18 bases lay in between. The CDR3 here is CASSFGTDTETEQFF. The CDR3 coding sequence is TGTGCCAGCAGCTTCGGGACGGACACCGAGACTGAGCAGTTCTTC.

This chain uses TRBV4-1 with TRBJ2-1, with 7 bases matching TRBD2. From germline, CDR1 is MGHRA and CDR2 YSYEKL. The V and J ends lost 4 bases and 5 bases, in that order; junction bases with no gene match: 8. The CDR3 length is 15 residues. CDR3 sequence (DNA): TGCGCCAGCAGCCTCGGGGGGTCGCCTAACAATGAGCAGTTCTTC. The encoded protein is CASSLGGSPNNEQFF.

This chain connects TRBV4-1 to TRBJ2-5, with 7 positions matching TRBD2. This CDR3 spans 15 amino acids. The V gene end was trimmed by 3 bases and the J gene end by 5 bases; junction bases not matched to a gene: 9. Germline V gene data show CDR1 as MGHRA and CDR2 as YSYEKL. CDR3 bases: TGCGCCAGCAGCCAGGACCGGGGGGAGCGGGAGACCCAGTACTTC. Its translation is CASSQDRGERETQYF.

In this sample, this clonotype turned up a few times. The gene calls are TRBV20-1 and TRBJ2-3; D is possibly TRBD2 (6 bases). The CDR3 is 12 residues long. CDR1 is DFQATT and CDR2 is SNEGSKA in the germline V gene (reference sequence). The V end was cut by 0 bases, the J end by 9 bases, with 10 bases between. The chain's CDR3 is CSAREASETQYF. CDR3 bases: TGCAGTGCTAGAGAGGCTAGCGAAACGCAGTATTTT.

V and J are TRBV7-9 and TRBJ2-1; tentative D call: TRBD1 (6 bases). Trimming removed 5 bases from V and 7 bases from J, with 12 bases in between. The length of the CDR3 is 13 residues. The germline V gene has CDR1 SEHNR and CDR2 FQNEAQ (reference sequence). The CDR3 spells CASSPRGSNEQFF. The DNA for the CDR3 is TGTGCCAGCAGCCCAAGGGGGTCGAATGAGCAGTTCTTC.

Ten or more counts support this clonotype. Here the CDR3 DNA reads TGTGCCAGCAGCTCGGGGGTTTGGACTGAAGCTTTCTTT. Translating gives CASSSGVWTEAFF. The chain links TRBV7-9 to TRBJ1-1; possible D gene TRBD1, 5 bases. The CDR3 sequence is 13 residues long. CDR1 and CDR2 (germline): SEHNR, FQNEAQ (reference sequence). Trimming took off 4 bases at V and 5 bases at J, with 11 bases between the two ends.